Below are 9 T cell receptor beta chains sequenced from a single sample in a study of tumour-infiltrating T cells in Burkitt lymphoma (dated by TCRdb to the early 2020s). The library was produced with the immunoSEQ multiplex PCR assay. The clones in this table, taken by TCRdb from immuneACCESS, are in-frame only. Not every clone is retained; where verified, under half of the shortfall comes from an unresolved V gene, and the cause of the rest is unknown. The sample records 13,000 to 15,000 clones, about 85% of which are singletons. The top ten constitute approximately 1.5% of the sample. Sequenced input: tumor tissue. Receptors originate from a human donor with diffuse large B-cell lymphoma.

The chain carries TRBV6-6 and TRBJ1-1, with a weak D call TRBD1 (5 bases). Germline lookup yields CDR1 MNHNY and CDR2 SVGAGI (reference sequence). With 4 bases removed from V and 0 bases from J, the gap between germline ends came to 15 bases. The CDR3 is 16 residues long. CDR3 nucleotides: TGTGCCAGCAGTTTTGACACTTCGGGGCTGAACACTGAAGCTTTCTTT. Translation gives CASSFDTSGLNTEAFF.

The V gene is TRBV9, the J gene TRBJ1-3; 8 positions agree with TRBD1. CDR3 size: 17 residues. Trimming took 3 bases from V and 0 from J; bases not matched to a gene: 8. Germline CDR1 and CDR2: SGDLS and YYNGEE. The CDR3 protein is CASSGGTGVLSGNTIYF. The CDR3 nucleotides are TGTGCCAGCAGCGGGGGGACAGGTGTCCTCTCTGGAAACACCATATATTTT.

The chain recombines TRBV7-8 with TRBJ1-1; 8 bases align to TRBD1. Trimming cost V 3 bases and J 4 bases; bases outside gene matches: 4. The CDR3 runs 14 residues. Looked up from germline, CDR1 is SGHVS and CDR2 is FQNEAQ. The CDR3 DNA follows: TGTGCCAGCAGCTTCGGACAGGGACTCACTGAAGCTTTCTTT. It yields the protein CASSFGQGLTEAFF.

The chain has TRBV29-1 and TRBJ1-1, with 7 bases that match TRBD1. The CDR3 spans 11 residues. Germline loops: CDR1 SQVTM, CDR2 ANQGSEA. V shed 4 bases, J shed 6 bases, and the junction held 2 bases outside the gene matches. The CDR3 DNA follows: TGCAGCGTTGGACAGGGTTCTGAAGCTTTCTTT. It encodes CSVGQGSEAFF. Full variable domain (rest looked up from reference TRBV29-1 and TRBJ1-1): SAVISQKPSRDICQRGTSLTIQCQVDSQVTMMFWYRQQPGQSLTLIATANQGSEATYESGFVIDKFPISRPNLTFSTLTVSNMSPEDSSIYLCSVGQGSEAFFGQGTRLTVV.

This clone was detected only once. V usage is TRBV9 and J usage is TRBJ2-7, with D hard to call. The germline CDR1 and CDR2 sequences are SGDLS and YYNGEE. This CDR3 is built from 14 residues. V was shortened by 0 bases and J by 2 bases, with 9 bases between the two germline ends. CDR3 sequence: CASSVDGGAYEQYF. CDR3 in DNA: TGTGCCAGCAGCGTAGATGGCGGAGCCTACGAGCAGTACTTC.

The chain couples TRBV19 to TRBJ2-2, with no clear D. V gave up 5 bases and J gave up 4 bases, with 8 bases separating them. The CDR3 extends over 13 amino acids. From germline, CDR1 is LNHDA and CDR2 SQIVND (reference sequence). CDR3 loop: CASSFDFTGELFF. CDR3 nucleotide sequence: TGTGCCAGTAGTTTCGACTTCACCGGGGAGCTGTTTTTT.

The chain has TRBV27 and TRBJ2-7; 9 nucleotides line up with TRBD2. CDR1 and CDR2 from the germline V gene are MNHEY and SMNVEV (reference sequence). The J segment lost 9 bases and the V segment lost 4 bases, leaving 10 bases of the junction unmatched. The CDR3 consists of 14 residues. The CDR3 region is CASSYGERGAVQYF. The CDR3 DNA is TGTGCCAGCAGTTACGGGGAGCGGGGGGCTGTGCAGTACTTC.

The chain is built from TRBV2 and TRBJ1-2; weak D call: TRBD1 (5 bases). Trimming cost V 3 bases and J 6 bases, with 20 bases left between them. Germline V gene data show CDR1 as SNHLY and CDR2 as FYNNEI. This CDR3 contains 16 residues. The CDR3 sequence: CASSENSGLPGDGYTF. The CDR3 nucleotides read TGTGCCAGCAGTGAGAATTCAGGGTTACCCGGGGATGGCTACACCTTC.

This CDR3 reads CASSSRQGRQFF. The DNA for the CDR3 is TGTGCCAGCAGCTCCCGACAGGGTCGGCAGTTCTTC. The V gene is TRBV13, the J gene TRBJ2-1; 7 bases match TRBD1. With V trimmed by 4 bases and J by 12 bases, 6 bases remained unmatched. Germline lookup yields CDR1 PRHDT and CDR2 FYEKMQ (reference sequence). The CDR3 length is 12 residues. The full variable domain, in which reference TRBV13 and TRBJ2-1 provide the parts outside the CDR3, is AAGVIQSPRHLIKEKRETATLKCYPIPRHDTVYWYQQGPGQDPQFLISFYEKMQSDKGSIPDRFSAQQFSDYHSELNMSSLELGDSALYFCASSSRQGRQFFGPGTRLTVL.